Shown below are 2 T cell receptor beta chains from a single sample sequenced in a study of cytomegalovirus exposure and HLA in healthy donors. It was with 60 Vbeta and 13 Jbeta primers that the PCR ran. The repertoire was sequenced with immunoSEQ multiplex PCR; TCRdb's copy has only in-frame clones and lacks some. Altogether under 100,000 clones are present, 70% to 80% being singletons, with the ten largest covering around 3.2%. Sequencing used PBMCs. These receptors came from a man aged 45-60 years in good health and CMV-seronegative.

The chain joins TRBV11-3 to TRBJ2-7, with 7 bases that match TRBD1. The CDR3 covers 14 residues. The V gene end was trimmed by 4 bases and the J gene end by 3 bases; junction bases not matched to a gene: 6. Germline V CDR1 and CDR2: SGHNT, YENEEA. CDR3 coding DNA: TGTGCCAGCAGCTCAAAACGACAGGGCTACGAGCAGTACTTC. Encoded protein: CASSSKRQGYEQYF.

The rearrangement joins TRBV7-3 to TRBJ2-2; the match to TRBD1 covers 8 bases. CDR3 size: 17 residues. In germline, CDR1 is SGHTA, CDR2 FQGTGA. V was pared by 2 bases and J by 8 bases, with 13 bases of the junction left unmatched. CDR3 protein: CASSLLQGAMLSGELFF. The CDR3 DNA follows: TGTGCCAGCAGCTTACTTCAGGGGGCAATGCTTTCAGGGGAGCTGTTTTTT.